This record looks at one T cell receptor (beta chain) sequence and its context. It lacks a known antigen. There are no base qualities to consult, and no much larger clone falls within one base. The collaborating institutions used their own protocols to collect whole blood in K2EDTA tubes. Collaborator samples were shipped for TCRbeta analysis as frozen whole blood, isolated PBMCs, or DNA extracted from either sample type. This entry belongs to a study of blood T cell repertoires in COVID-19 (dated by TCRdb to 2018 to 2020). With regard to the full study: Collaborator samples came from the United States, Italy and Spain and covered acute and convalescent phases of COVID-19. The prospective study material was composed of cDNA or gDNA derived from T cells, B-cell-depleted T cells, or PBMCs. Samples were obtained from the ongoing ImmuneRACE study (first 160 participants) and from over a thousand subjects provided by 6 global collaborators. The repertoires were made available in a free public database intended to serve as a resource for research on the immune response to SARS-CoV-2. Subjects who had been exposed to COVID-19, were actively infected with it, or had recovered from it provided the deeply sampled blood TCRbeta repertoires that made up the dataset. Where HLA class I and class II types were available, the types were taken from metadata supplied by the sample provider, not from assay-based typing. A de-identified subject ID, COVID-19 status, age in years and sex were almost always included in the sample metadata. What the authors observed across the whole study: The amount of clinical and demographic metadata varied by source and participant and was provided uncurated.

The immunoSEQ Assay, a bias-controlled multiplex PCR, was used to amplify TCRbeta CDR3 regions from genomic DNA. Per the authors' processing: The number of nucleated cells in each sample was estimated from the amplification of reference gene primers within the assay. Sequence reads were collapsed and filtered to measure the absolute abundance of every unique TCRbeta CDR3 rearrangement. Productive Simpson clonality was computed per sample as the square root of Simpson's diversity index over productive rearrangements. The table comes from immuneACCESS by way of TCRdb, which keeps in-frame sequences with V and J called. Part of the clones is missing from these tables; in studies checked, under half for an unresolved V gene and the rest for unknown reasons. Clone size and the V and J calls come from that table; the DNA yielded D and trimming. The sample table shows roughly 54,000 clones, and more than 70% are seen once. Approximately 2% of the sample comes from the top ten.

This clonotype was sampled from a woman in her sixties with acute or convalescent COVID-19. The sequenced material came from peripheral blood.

This receptor carries the CDR3 CASSQPREFDTQYF. At the DNA level, the sequence is TGTGCCAGCAGCCAGCCCAGGGAATTTGATACGCAGTATTTT. The sequence links TRBV5-6 to TRBJ2-3; a tentative D match to TRBD1 spans 5 bases. Reading from cysteine to phenylalanine, the CDR3 counts 14 amino acids. CDR3 DNA only is kept here, 42 bases in frame from base 1. CDR1 and CDR2 (SGHDT, YYEEEE) derive from the germline V gene. V loses 4 bases of germline sequence and J loses 6 bases, and the interval between the two ends is 15 bases. The full variable domain, with segments outside the CDR3 supplied by the reference TRBV5-6 and TRBJ2-3 proteins, appears as DAGVTQSPTHLIKTRGQQVTLRCSPKSGHDTVSWYQQALGQGPQFIFQYYEEEERQRGNFPDRFSGHQFPNYSSELNVNALLLGDSALYLCASSQPREFDTQYFGPGTRLTVL.